Here is one T cell receptor beta chain with its context. What it binds is not known. Germline-derived CDR1 and CDR2 are MGHRA and YSYEKL. V was clipped by 0 bases and J by 6 bases, with 11 bases between them. The CDR3 runs to 15 residues. TCRdb's copy holds only in-frame clones and misses some; the assay was immunoSEQ multiplex PCR. Of approximately 110,000 clones listed, approximately 89% are singletons. This record comes from a study of T cell responses to AZD1222 COVID-19 vaccine. Study-wide points: Sampling that yielded the repertoires occurred only after the peak T cell response. Vaccine-associated CD4 TCRs ranged over spike, dominating at 160-218 and 743-854. Spike-specific TCR breadth and depth grew following two AZD1222 doses. Clonal diversity was possibly underestimated; the donors were predominantly white British and more often female.

The chain is built from TRBV4-1 and TRBJ2-2, with D unclear. This sample comprised peripheral blood, obtained 28 days after the second AZD1222 dose. This receptor was taken from an adult who received the AZD1222 COVID-19 vaccine. CDR3 amino acids: CASSQDWQAPGELFF. The CDR3 nucleotides are TGCGCCAGCAGCCAAGATTGGCAGGCTCCCGGGGAGCTGTTTTTT.